This T cell receptor (beta chain) was identified in a study of T cells in Graves' hyperthyroidism and ophthalmopathy. Exclusion of a patient resulted from uncontrolled infection, other autoimmune disease, pregnancy or lactation. Amplification yielded TCR beta CDR3 regions, with RNA transcripts as the source. TCR CDR3 regions were first amplified by RT-PCR with HTBI primers. TCRdb redid the calling of the multiplex PCR reads with MiXCR, one entry per CDR3 protein. Seen here are over 400,000 distinct CDR3 sequences, under 25% observed once, and the top ten hold around 47%. This clonotype was seen a few times. The source is an older woman with Graves' ophthalmopathy. Specimen: blood.

CDR3 in amino acids: CASSRLRGVLAFF. The CDR3 DNA sequence: TGTGCCAGCAGCCGCTTGAGGGGCGTTTTGGCTTTCTTT. This chain joins TRBV14 and TRBJ1-1; maybe TRBD1 (5 bases). With 4 bases removed from V and 11 bases from J, the gap between germline ends came to 17 bases. The CDR3 spans 13 residues. In germline, CDR1 is SGHDN, CDR2 FVKESK.